Described below is a single TCR beta chain sequence and its context. The sample holds a few counts of this clonotype. Its antigen specificity is not known. No per-base quality is available; no much larger clone lies one base away. For CDR1 and CDR2, the germline V gene (reference sequence) lists SGHAT and FQDESV. Compared with germline, V lacks 5 bases and J lacks 4 bases; bases without a gene match: 14. The CDR3 goes from the cysteine to the phenylalanine over 19 residues. The sequence is cut down to CDR3 DNA, 57 bases in frame from base 1. TCRdb lists the instrument as Illumina HiSeq 2500. Quantitative 5'-RACE with molecular barcodes was the method used to prepare the TCR beta libraries. Per the authors' processing: Disease-linked TCR variants were identified with a new computational method built on a probabilistic model of VDJ rearrangement. The public reads were reanalyzed by TCRdb: fastp trimming at Q25, MiXCR alignment, in-frame beta chains only. Rows matching on CDR3 protein sequence are summarized as one entry with the most common DNA and genes. Clone size and V and J calls follow TCRdb, not the original study. The sample data list a few hundred thousand distinct CDR3 sequences, and over 15% of these were observed just once. The ten most abundant clones make up around 30% of the sample.

The sample is drawn from a study of CD8 T cells in ankylosing spondylitis (dated 2017 in TCRdb). Regarding the study in general: T cell receptor beta repertoires were profiled in healthy donors and ankylosing spondylitis patients so that disease-linked TCR variants could be found. The full study cohort comprised approximately 23 ankylosing spondylitis patients and approximately 100 healthy donors. Peripheral blood samples were taken, and synovial fluid was additionally collected from ankylosing spondylitis patients. Study-level results and caveats: The disease-linked clones were reported as significantly enriched in matched synovial fluid samples from ankylosing spondylitis patients. The disease-linked clones had a CD8+ phenotype and were found at relatively low frequencies in peripheral blood. A TCR beta motif made up of several highly homologous amino acid variants appeared to be characteristic of blood from ankylosing spondylitis patients. Some TCR beta motif variants had previously been reported in synovial fluid and blood of reactive arthritis patients, which suggested common disease-initiation mechanisms.

Recombination connected TRBV11-1 to TRBJ2-1, and TRBD2 matches 13 of the central bases. The specimen was blood, either unsorted or a sorted T cell fraction (not recorded which). The sequence was collected from a male donor with ankylosing spondylitis or in good health (not recorded which). The CDR3 protein: CASSPGGTSGAGGYNEQFF. In nucleotides, the sequence is TGTGCCAGCAGCCCAGGGGGGACTAGCGGGGCCGGTGGGTACAATGAGCAGTTCTTC. The CDR3 plus the reference TRBV11-1 and TRBJ2-1 genes for the other parts give the full variable domain: EAEVAQSPRYKITEKSQAVAFWCDPISGHATLYWYRQILGQGPELLVQFQDESVVDDSQLPKDRFSAERLKGVDSTLKIQPAELGDSAMYLCASSPGGTSGAGGYNEQFFGPGTRLTVL.